The 23 T cell receptor beta chains listed next were all sequenced from one sample in a study of T cell responses to AZD1222 COVID-19 vaccine. Libraries were prepared by immunoSEQ multiplex PCR; TCRdb keeps only in-frame clonotypes and omits some of them. The sample yields 150,000 to 200,000 clones, 88% seen once. The sample here was peripheral blood, taken 28 days after the second AZD1222 dose. Source of these receptors: an adult who received the AZD1222 COVID-19 vaccine.

V gene TRBV30 combines with J gene TRBJ2-3; TRBD2 is a possible D gene (6 bases). CDR1 GTSNPN and CDR2 SVGIG come from the germline V gene (reference sequence). V dropped 0 bases and J dropped 0 bases, with 10 bases sitting between them. The CDR3 consists of 15 residues. The CDR3 nucleotides read TGTGCCTGGAGTGTTTCCAGCGGGAGCACAGATACGCAGTATTTT. Protein product: CAWSVSSGSTDTQYF.

This clone was recorded once. The chain recombines TRBV7-9 with TRBJ1-4; tentative D call: TRBD1 (6 bases). Germline CDR1 is SEHNR and CDR2 is FQNEAQ (reference sequence). The CDR3 is made up of 13 amino acids. V gave up 1 base and J gave up 8 bases, with 8 bases separating them. The CDR3 sequence is CASSLDQGEKLFF. The CDR3 nucleotides read TGTGCCAGCAGCTTAGACCAGGGGGAAAAACTGTTTTTT.

The genes are TRBV5-1 and TRBJ2-2, with D uncertain. The V end was cut by 7 bases, the J end by 5 bases, with 12 bases between. Germline-derived CDR1 and CDR2 are SGHRS and YFSETQ. This CDR3 has 13 residues. The CDR3 protein is CASASVRTGELFF. The CDR3 region has the DNA TGCGCCAGCGCGTCTGTGAGGACCGGGGAGCTGTTTTTT.

The rearrangement uses TRBV15 and TRBJ2-7; D possibly corresponds to TRBD2 (6 bases). The CDR3 length is 14 residues. Germline assignment: CDR1 LNHNV and CDR2 YYDKDF (reference sequence). Trimming stripped 8 bases from V and 4 bases from J, with 18 bases between. CDR3 in amino acids: CATGTGESLYEQYF. Written as DNA, the CDR3 is TGTGCCACCGGAACGGGGGAGAGTTTGTACGAGCAGTACTTC. Together with reference TRBV15 and TRBJ2-7, the CDR3 gives the full variable domain: DAMVIQNPRYQVTQFGKPVTLSCSQTLNHNVMYWYQQKSSQAPKLLFHYYDKDFNNEADTPDNFQSRRPNTSFCFLDIRSPGLGDTAMYLCATGTGESLYEQYFGPGTRLTVT.

The chain has TRBV10-3 and TRBJ2-1; 7 bases fit TRBD2. CDR1 is ENHRY and CDR2 is SYGVKD in the germline V gene. V lost 6 bases to trimming and J lost 7 bases; unmatched junction nucleotides: 6. CDR3 length: 13 residues. Written as DNA, the CDR3 is TGTGCCATCAGGCAGACTAGCTATAATGAGCAGTTCTTC. As protein: CAIRQTSYNEQFF.

This chain uses TRBV7-8 with TRBJ1-1; D perhaps matches TRBD1 (5 bases). Germline lookup yields CDR1 SGHVS and CDR2 FQNEAQ. V lost 1 base to trimming and J lost 4 bases, with 10 bases between them. The CDR3 covers 14 residues. The DNA for the CDR3 is TGTGCCAGCAGCTTAGACAGGACATCCACTGAAGCTTTCTTT. As protein: CASSLDRTSTEAFF.

V gene TRBV4-3 combines with J gene TRBJ2-7, with D unresolved. CDR3 length: 13 residues. Germline V lookup: CDR1 LGHNA, CDR2 YSLEER. Deletions cut 0 bases from V and 6 bases from J, with 9 bases between. CDR3 loop: CASSQDLVAEQYF. CDR3 in DNA: TGCGCCAGCAGCCAAGACCTAGTCGCCGAGCAGTACTTC.

The chain couples TRBV6-5 to TRBJ2-7; D is unclear. The length of the CDR3 is 12 residues. Per the germline V gene, CDR1 is MNHEY and CDR2 is SVGAGI. Between the trimmed V and J ends, which lost 7 bases and 5 bases, there was a span of 12 bases. CDR3: CASTPSGDEQYF. DNA of the CDR3: TGTGCCAGCACCCCTTCCGGAGACGAGCAGTACTTC.

The chain is built from TRBV13 and TRBJ1-6; 7 bases match TRBD1. Germline V lookup: CDR1 PRHDT, CDR2 FYEKMQ (reference sequence). V lost 0 bases and J lost 9; bases outside the gene matches: 5. The CDR3 has 15 residues. In DNA form, the CDR3 reads TGTGCCAGCAGCTTAGGACAGGGGTATGGTTCACCCCTCCACTTT. Translated, it gives CASSLGQGYGSPLHF.

This clone was recorded only once. The J gene is TRBJ2-1, the V gene TRBV10-1; possible D gene TRBD1, 6 bases. CDR3 length equals 15 residues. V dropped 7 bases and J dropped 3 bases, with 16 bases sitting between them. CDR1 and CDR2 (germline): WNHNN, SYGVQD (reference sequence). CDR3 coding DNA: TGCGCCAGCATTACTGACAGGCCTAACTACAATGAGCAGTTCTTC. Residues: CASITDRPNYNEQFF.

V is TRBV19 and J is TRBJ1-6; D gene ambiguous. This CDR3 contains 14 residues. Germline loops: CDR1 LNHDA, CDR2 SQIVND (reference sequence). Trimming removed 6 bases from V and 8 bases from J, with 14 bases in between. CDR3 protein: CASRMRVLDSPLHF. CDR3 DNA: TGTGCCAGTAGGATGCGGGTCTTAGATTCACCCCTCCACTTT.

In its sample, this clone was seen a few times. The chain combines TRBV7-2 with TRBJ2-7, with a weak D call TRBD2 (6 bases). CDR1 SGHTA and CDR2 FQGNSA come from the germline V gene. This CDR3 comprises 15 residues. The ends were cut back, 1 base at V and 2 bases at J, with 12 bases in the middle. In nucleotides, the CDR3 is TGTGCCAGCAGCTTAGAGCGCGGGATGGCCTACGAGCAGTACTTC. It encodes CASSLERGMAYEQYF. The whole variable domain, remainder taken from reference TRBV7-2 and TRBJ2-7, is GAGVSQSPSNKVTEKGKDVELRCDPISGHTALYWYRQSLGQGLEFLIYFQGNSAPDKSGLPSDRFSAERTGGSVSTLTIQRTQQEDSAVYLCASSLERGMAYEQYFGPGTRLTVT.

The chain joins TRBV7-2 to TRBJ2-7, with 9 bases lining up with TRBD1. CDR1 is SGHTA, CDR2 FQGNSA, per germline. The junction had 4 bases not matched to a gene; V was cut back by 3 bases and J by 1 base. This CDR3 has 15 amino acids. In DNA form, the CDR3 reads TGTGCCAGCAGCTTTGCCGGGACAGGGTCCTACGAGCAGTACTTC. The encoded protein is CASSFAGTGSYEQYF.

This chain links TRBV24-1 with TRBJ2-6; no reliable D call. V was clipped by 3 bases and J by 1 base, with 6 bases between them. There are 15 residues in the CDR3. In germline, CDR1 is KGHDR, CDR2 SFDVKD. The DNA for the CDR3 is TGTGCCACCAGTGATACCAGGTCTGGGGCCAACGTCCTGACTTTC. Translating gives CATSDTRSGANVLTF.

This clone appeared a single time. The V and J genes are TRBV6-2 or TRBV6-3 and TRBJ2-7; D may match TRBD1 or TRBD2 (5 bases each). Trimming shortened V by 4 bases and J by 2 bases, and 15 bases separated the two germline ends. Germline V CDR1 and CDR2: MNHEY, SVGEGT. The CDR3 is made up of 15 amino acids. CDR3: CASSSGSGGAYEQYF. In DNA form, the CDR3 reads TGTGCCAGCAGTTCTGGGAGTGGGGGAGCCTACGAGCAGTACTTC.

The V and J genes are TRBV5-4 and TRBJ2-5; 9 bases align to TRBD2. Germline V CDR1 and CDR2: SGHNT, YYREEE (reference sequence). The CDR3 spans 17 residues. V shed 2 bases and J 5 bases; nucleotides not matched to a gene: 13. CDR3 coding DNA: TGTGCCAGCAGCTTCGACGGCGGGAGGGCCGGGAGGGAGACCCAGTACTTC. It yields the protein CASSFDGGRAGRETQYF.

The chain combines TRBV19 with TRBJ2-5; possible D gene TRBD1, 6 bases. V lost 3 bases to trimming and J lost 5 bases, with 10 bases between them. The V gene's germline CDR1 is LNHDA and CDR2 SQIVND (reference sequence). The CDR3 has 13 amino acids. The CDR3 DNA is TGTGCCAGTAGTATTACAGGGAGCGAGACCCAGTACTTC. Protein: CASSITGSETQYF.

This clone appeared once. The sample has other DNA sequences that encode this CDR3 too. The rearrangement links TRBV12-3 or TRBV12-4 to TRBJ1-2, with unresolved D. V shed 6 bases and J shed 0 bases, with 8 bases lying between them. The CDR3 consists of 13 residues. CDR3 sequence reads: CASSLGANYGYTF. CDR3 nucleotide sequence: TGTGCCAGCAGCCTGGGAGCTAACTATGGCTACACCTTC.

The genes are TRBV7-8 and TRBJ1-4; TRBD1 might be the D (6 bases). This CDR3 is 14 amino acids long. The V end lost 4 bases, the J end lost 0 bases, and 6 bases lay between the germline ends. The germline V gene has CDR1 SGHVS and CDR2 FQNEAQ. DNA for the CDR3: TGTGCCAGCAGCTGGACAGCAACTAATGAAAAACTGTTTTTT. Protein sequence: CASSWTATNEKLFF.

The count of this clone is one. The CDR3: CASSQGAGTNIQYF. The CDR3 nucleotides are TGCGCCAGCAGCCAGGGGGCAGGGACAAACATTCAGTACTTC. This chain links TRBV4-3 with TRBJ2-4, with a weak D call TRBD1 (6 bases). V was trimmed by 3 bases and J by 6 bases, leaving 12 bases between them. The CDR3 loop spans 14 amino acids. CDR1 is LGHNA and CDR2 is YSLEER in the germline V gene.

The chain couples TRBV4-2 to TRBJ2-1, with 7 bases identical to TRBD1. This CDR3 has 15 residues. The V gene end was trimmed by 4 bases and the J gene end by 5 bases; junction bases not matched to a gene: 8. Germline V gene sequence: CDR1 LGHNA, CDR2 YNFKEQ. CDR3 protein: CASSRGGVGDNEQFF. CDR3 nucleotide sequence: TGTGCCAGCAGCCGAGGGGGCGTCGGTGACAATGAGCAGTTCTTC.

The chain combines TRBV7-2 with TRBJ2-6; D gene ambiguous. The V gene's germline CDR1 is SGHTA and CDR2 FQGNSA. The CDR3 is 16 residues long. V lost 5 bases and J 0 bases, leaving 11 bases between the germline ends. This chain's CDR3 is CASSPTWGSGANVLTF. In nucleotides, the CDR3 is TGTGCCAGCAGCCCGACCTGGGGCTCTGGGGCCAACGTCCTGACTTTC.

The chain employs TRBV28 and TRBJ1-2; TRBD1 matches 9 bases. The germline CDR1 and CDR2 sequences are MDHEN and SYDVKM. Germline trimming cut 6 bases from V and 2 bases from J; bases unmatched to any gene: 7. This CDR3 is 15 amino acids long. The CDR3 region is CASSRPGTGNYGYTF. CDR3 coding DNA: TGTGCCAGCAGCCGCCCCGGGACAGGGAACTATGGCTACACCTTC.